The rows below give T cell receptor beta chains drawn from one sample of a study of T-cell memory formation after mild COVID-19. MiXCR, run by TCRdb on the 5' RACE reads, gives a single entry per CDR3 protein. Of 160,000 or so distinct CDR3 sequences in the sample, 25% to 40% were seen once. Sequenced: PBMCs or a T cell subset sorted from them (not recorded which). The receptor source for this set is an adult woman who had mild COVID-19 (a few samples of this study predate the infection). Cell type and time point are not known. CDR3s leave out the opening cysteine and the closing phenylalanine or tryptophan. Part of the rows lack a size; the others show once, few, many or a class for expanded clones.

v_gene: TRBV20-1; abundance: few; j_gene: TRBJ1-6; CDR3aa: SAREPSQGSPLH
v_gene: TRBV5-1; abundance: few; j_gene: TRBJ2-3; CDR3aa: ASSLVSDTQY
v_gene: TRBV7-2; abundance: .; j_gene: TRBJ2-7; CDR3aa: ASSLNGAIAYEQY
v_gene: TRBV5-1; abundance: few; j_gene: TRBJ1-3; CDR3aa: ASSLTEGGNTIY
v_gene: TRBV7-2; abundance: .; j_gene: TRBJ2-3; CDR3aa: ATRTSGSGTQY
v_gene: TRBV20-1; abundance: .; j_gene: TRBJ2-5; CDR3aa: SARVWGIGNQETQY
v_gene: TRBV27; abundance: few; j_gene: TRBJ2-5; CDR3aa: ASSFSGLAGTTQY
v_gene: TRBV7-9; abundance: .; j_gene: TRBJ2-3; CDR3aa: ASSHGLAGTDTQY
v_gene: TRBV12-3/TRBV12-4; abundance: many; j_gene: TRBJ2-1; CDR3aa: ASGLADNNEQF
v_gene: TRBV7-6; abundance: few; j_gene: TRBJ1-4; CDR3aa: ASSSSDIRGNEKLF
v_gene: TRBV29-1; abundance: .; j_gene: TRBJ2-5; CDR3aa: SAEGLAGVARETQY
v_gene: TRBV7-9; abundance: .; j_gene: TRBJ2-3; CDR3aa: ASSLWHTDTQY
v_gene: TRBV2; abundance: once; j_gene: TRBJ1-6; CDR3aa: ASSAADRVNSPLH
v_gene: TRBV20-1; abundance: few; j_gene: TRBJ2-7; CDR3aa: SAHRQGGPYEQY
v_gene: TRBV24-1; abundance: .; j_gene: TRBJ2-5; CDR3aa: ATSDPTDSVGWVGQY
v_gene: TRBV5-6; abundance: .; j_gene: TRBJ2-5; CDR3aa: ASSLGWDDRGHETQY
v_gene: TRBV5-1; abundance: .; j_gene: TRBJ2-3; CDR3aa: ASSRDRDSTDTQY
v_gene: TRBV6-5; abundance: .; j_gene: TRBJ2-7; CDR3aa: ASSYSGLRGTVSSYEQY
v_gene: TRBV4-2; abundance: .; j_gene: TRBJ2-1; CDR3aa: ASSQESGINSYNEQF
v_gene: TRBV4-1; abundance: many; j_gene: TRBJ2-1; CDR3aa: ASSPRGAGEYNEQF
v_gene: TRBV5-1; abundance: few; j_gene: TRBJ2-1; CDR3aa: ASSPTLSGSNNEQF
v_gene: TRBV12-3/TRBV12-4; abundance: .; j_gene: TRBJ2-7; CDR3aa: ASSFGRDYEQY
v_gene: TRBV4-2; abundance: few; j_gene: TRBJ2-3; CDR3aa: ASSKAPGVTDTQY
v_gene: TRBV3-1; abundance: .; j_gene: TRBJ2-5; CDR3aa: ASSPGPQETQY
v_gene: TRBV2; abundance: .; j_gene: TRBJ1-2; CDR3aa: ASRETWGYT
v_gene: TRBV4-3; abundance: few; j_gene: TRBJ2-7; CDR3aa: ASSPGLQGHYEQY
v_gene: TRBV18; abundance: .; j_gene: TRBJ2-5; CDR3aa: ASSPMAAQETQY
v_gene: TRBV7-2; abundance: .; j_gene: TRBJ2-7; CDR3aa: ASSLGGLSSYEQY
v_gene: TRBV18; abundance: .; j_gene: TRBJ2-7; CDR3aa: ASSPQDYEQY
v_gene: TRBV29-1; abundance: few; j_gene: TRBJ2-1; CDR3aa: SVEDFPGQTYNEQF
v_gene: TRBV6-5; abundance: .; j_gene: TRBJ2-7; CDR3aa: ASSPSSPYEQY
v_gene: TRBV5-1; abundance: .; j_gene: TRBJ2-1; CDR3aa: ASSLEKAAPFGQF
v_gene: TRBV24-1; abundance: .; j_gene: TRBJ1-2; CDR3aa: ATSESRGSYGYT
v_gene: TRBV19; abundance: .; j_gene: TRBJ2-1; CDR3aa: ASSTHRGRESYNEQF
v_gene: TRBV18; abundance: few; j_gene: TRBJ2-1; CDR3aa: ASSPESWGSFNEQF
v_gene: TRBV18; abundance: few; j_gene: TRBJ2-5; CDR3aa: ASSPPRGQETQY